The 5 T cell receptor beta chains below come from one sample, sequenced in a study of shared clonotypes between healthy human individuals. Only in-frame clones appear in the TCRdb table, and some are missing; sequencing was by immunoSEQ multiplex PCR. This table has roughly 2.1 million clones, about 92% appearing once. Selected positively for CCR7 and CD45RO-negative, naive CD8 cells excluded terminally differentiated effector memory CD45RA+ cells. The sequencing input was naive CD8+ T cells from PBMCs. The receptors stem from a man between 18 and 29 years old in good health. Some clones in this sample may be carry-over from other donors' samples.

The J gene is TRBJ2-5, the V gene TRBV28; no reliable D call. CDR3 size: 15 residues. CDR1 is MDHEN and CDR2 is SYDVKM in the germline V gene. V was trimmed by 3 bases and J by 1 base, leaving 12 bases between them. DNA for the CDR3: TGTGCCAGCAGTTTTCTCTCCAGAGTCCAAGAGACCCAGTACTTC. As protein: CASSFLSRVQETQYF. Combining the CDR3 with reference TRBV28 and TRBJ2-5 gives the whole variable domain DVKVTQSSRYLVKRTGEKVFLECVQDMDHENMFWYRQDPGLGLRLIYFSYDVKMKEKGDIPEGYSVSREKKERFSLILESASTNQTSMYLCASSFLSRVQETQYFGPGTRLLVL.

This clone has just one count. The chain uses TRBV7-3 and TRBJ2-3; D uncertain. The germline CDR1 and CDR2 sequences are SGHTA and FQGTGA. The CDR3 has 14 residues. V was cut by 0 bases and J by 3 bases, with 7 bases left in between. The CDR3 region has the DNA TGTGCCAGCAGCTTAACCGTAACTACAGATACGCAGTATTTT. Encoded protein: CASSLTVTTDTQYF.

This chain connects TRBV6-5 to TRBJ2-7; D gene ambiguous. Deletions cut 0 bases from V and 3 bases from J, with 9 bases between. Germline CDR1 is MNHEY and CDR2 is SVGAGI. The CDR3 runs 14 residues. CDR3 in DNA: TGTGCCAGCAGTTACTCCCGTGATAGCTACGAGCAGTACTTC. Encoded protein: CASSYSRDSYEQYF.

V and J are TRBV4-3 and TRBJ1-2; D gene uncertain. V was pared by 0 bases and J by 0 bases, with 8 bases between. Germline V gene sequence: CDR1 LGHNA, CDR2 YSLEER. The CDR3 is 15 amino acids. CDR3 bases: TGCGCCAGCAGCCAAGATCGGGTGGCTAACTATGGCTACACCTTC. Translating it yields CASSQDRVANYGYTF.

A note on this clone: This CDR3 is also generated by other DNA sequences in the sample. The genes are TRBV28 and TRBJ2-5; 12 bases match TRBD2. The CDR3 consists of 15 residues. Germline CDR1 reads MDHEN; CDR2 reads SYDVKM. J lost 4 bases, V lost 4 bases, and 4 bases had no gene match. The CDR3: CASSSRLAGVETQYF. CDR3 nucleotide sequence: TGTGCCAGCAGTTCTAGACTAGCGGGAGTAGAGACCCAGTACTTC.